The rows below give T cell receptor beta chains drawn from one sample of a study of blood T cell repertoires in COVID-19. Profiled with immunoSEQ multiplex PCR; TCRdb holds only in-frame clones, not every one. The sample shows some 260,000 clones, just over 85% of them seen only once. The sequenced sample was PBMCs or T cells enriched from blood (not recorded which). The receptors here all came from a man in his forties who had recovered from COVID-19. The conserved cysteine and the conserved F or W are not part of the CDR3 here. The order of the fields is V gene, CDR3 protein.

V gene: TRBV6-5
CDR3 protein: ASSPRGGSGNTIY

V gene: TRBV18
CDR3 protein: ASSQQGGYT

V gene: TRBV6-5
CDR3 protein: ASSRIGVVNEKLF

V gene: TRBV19
CDR3 protein: ASSYPGQPNTEAF

V gene: TRBV30
CDR3 protein: AWSPTGSSYNSPLH

V gene: TRBV7-2
CDR3 protein: ASSFTGEKGYT

V gene: TRBV6-2/TRBV6-3
CDR3 protein: ASSYSSRVNEQF

V gene: TRBV15
CDR3 protein: ATSAGLAGGPGSTGELF

V gene: TRBV12-5
CDR3 protein: ASGSGTAGNTEAF

V gene: TRBV7-6
CDR3 protein: ASSSDGRAGEKLF

V gene: TRBV6-1
CDR3 protein: ASSEALYAGTNEQF

V gene: TRBV7-2
CDR3 protein: ASSPNRGGLEQY